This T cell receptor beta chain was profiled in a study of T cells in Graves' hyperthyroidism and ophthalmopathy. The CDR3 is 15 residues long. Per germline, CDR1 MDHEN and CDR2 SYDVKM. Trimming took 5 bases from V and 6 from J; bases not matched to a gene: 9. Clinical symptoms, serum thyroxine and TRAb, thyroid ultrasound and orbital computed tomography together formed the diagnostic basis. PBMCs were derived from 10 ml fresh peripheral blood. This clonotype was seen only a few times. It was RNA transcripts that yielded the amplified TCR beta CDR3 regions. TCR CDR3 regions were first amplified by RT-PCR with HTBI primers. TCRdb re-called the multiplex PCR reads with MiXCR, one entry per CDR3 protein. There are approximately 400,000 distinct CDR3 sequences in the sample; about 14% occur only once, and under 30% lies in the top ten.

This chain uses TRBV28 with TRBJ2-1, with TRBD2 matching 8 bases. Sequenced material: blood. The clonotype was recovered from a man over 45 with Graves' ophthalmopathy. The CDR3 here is CASSPWTSPGNEQFF. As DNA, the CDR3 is TGTGCCAGCAGTCCTTGGACTAGCCCCGGCAATGAGCAGTTCTTC.